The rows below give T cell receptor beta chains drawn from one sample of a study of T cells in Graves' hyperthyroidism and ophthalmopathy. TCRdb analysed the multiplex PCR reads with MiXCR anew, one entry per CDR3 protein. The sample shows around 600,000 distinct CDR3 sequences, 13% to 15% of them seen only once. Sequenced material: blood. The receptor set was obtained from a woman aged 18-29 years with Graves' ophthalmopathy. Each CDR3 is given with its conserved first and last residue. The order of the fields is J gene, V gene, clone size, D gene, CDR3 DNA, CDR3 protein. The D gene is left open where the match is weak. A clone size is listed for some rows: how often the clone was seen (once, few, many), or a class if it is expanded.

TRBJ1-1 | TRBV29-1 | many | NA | TGCAGCGTTTTGGGGGCGCGGACTGAAGCTTTCTTT | CSVLGARTEAFF
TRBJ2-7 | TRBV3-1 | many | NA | TGTGCCAGCAGCCGGACGACCTACGAGCAGTACTTC | CASSRTTYEQYF
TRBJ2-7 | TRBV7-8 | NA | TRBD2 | TGTGCCAGCAGCTTAGATGCCGGGACTACCGCCTACGAGCAGTACTTC | CASSLDAGTTAYEQYF
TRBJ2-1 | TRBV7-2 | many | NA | TGTGCCAGCAGCTTAGATAGCGGAGGCAGCTACAATGAGCAGTTCTTC | CASSLDSGGSYNEQFF
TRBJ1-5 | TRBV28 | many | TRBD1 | TGTGCCAGCAGTTCGGGGACAGATCAGCCCCAGCATTTT | CASSSGTDQPQHF
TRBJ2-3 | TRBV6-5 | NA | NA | TGTGCCAGCAGTTACGTTTCTCATCAAGATACGCAGTATTTT | CASSYVSHQDTQYF
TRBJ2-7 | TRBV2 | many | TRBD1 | TGTGCCAGCAAGGTTTTCGCAGGGGGTTACGAGCAGTACTTC | CASKVFAGGYEQYF
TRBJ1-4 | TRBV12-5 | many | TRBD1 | TGTGCTAGTGGTTTGGTACTGCTGGTAGCCGGGACAGCAAATGAAAAACTGTTTTTT | CASGLVLLVAGTANEKLFF
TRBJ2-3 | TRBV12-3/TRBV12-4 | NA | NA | TGTGCCAGCAGTTTAACGTCAATGGGGCCGCCCACAGATACGCAGTATTTT | CASSLTSMGPPTDTQYF
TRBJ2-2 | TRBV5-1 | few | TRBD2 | TGCGCCAGCAGCTTGGAGGCTAGCGGGAGTAGTACCGGGGAGCTGTTTTTT | CASSLEASGSSTGELFF
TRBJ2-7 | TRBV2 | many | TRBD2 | TGTGCCAGCAGTGAAGGTACAGCGGGAGCCTACGAGCAGTACTTC | CASSEGTAGAYEQYF
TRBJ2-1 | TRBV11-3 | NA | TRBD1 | TGTGCCAGCAGCTCGTCCCGGGACAGGGTTGGAGCCAAAAACATTCAGTTCTTC | CASSSSRDRVGAKNIQFF
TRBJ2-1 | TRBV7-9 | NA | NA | TGTGCCAGCAGCTTCTTGTGGGACTCCTACAATGAGCAGTTCTTC | CASSFLWDSYNEQFF
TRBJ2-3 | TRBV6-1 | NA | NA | TGTGCCAGCAGTGAAGCGGCCTACGGGTTGGTGGATACGCAGTATTTT | CASSEAAYGLVDTQYF
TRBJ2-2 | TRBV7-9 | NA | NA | TGTGCCAGCAGCTTTAATTTAGGCGGGGAGCTGTTTTTT | CASSFNLGGELFF
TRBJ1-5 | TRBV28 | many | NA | TGTGCCAGCAGCGGGCCGCGGCTAAATCAGCCCCAGCATTTT | CASSGPRLNQPQHF
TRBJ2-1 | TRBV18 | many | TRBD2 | TGTGCCGGAACCCAGCGGGAGGGGAATGAGCAGTTCTTC | CAGTQREGNEQFF
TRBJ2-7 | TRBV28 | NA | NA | TGTGCCAGCAGTTCCCTAAACGCCAAAGATCACAGGGCCCCCAGCGAGCAGTACTTC | CASSSLNAKDHRAPSEQYF
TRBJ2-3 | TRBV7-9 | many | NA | TGTGCCAGCAGCTTAGAGGGCAGGCCTCCGGCAGATACGCAGTATTTT | CASSLEGRPPADTQYF
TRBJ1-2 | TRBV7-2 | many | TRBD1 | TGTGCCAGCAGCTTAGTGGCAGGGGGCGAGAACAACTATGGCTACACCTTC | CASSLVAGGENNYGYTF
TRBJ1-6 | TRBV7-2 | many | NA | TGTGCCAGCAGCTTAGCGCATTTCTTGAGCTCCTATAATTCACCCCTCCACTTT | CASSLAHFLSSYNSPLHF
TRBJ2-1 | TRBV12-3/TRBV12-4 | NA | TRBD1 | TGTGCCAGCAGTTTACCCCGAGGGACAGGGGGTGAACCTTACAATGAGCAGTTCTTC | CASSLPRGTGGEPYNEQFF
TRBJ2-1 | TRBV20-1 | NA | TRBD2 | TGCAGTGCTAGAGGTACACTAGCGGCCTCCTACAATGAGCAGTTCTTC | CSARGTLAASYNEQFF
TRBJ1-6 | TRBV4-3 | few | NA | TGCGCCAGCAGCCAAGATGGCTCGAGCTCCTATAATTCACCCCTCCACTTT | CASSQDGSSSYNSPLHF
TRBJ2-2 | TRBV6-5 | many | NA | TGTGCCAGCAGTAGCTTACCCGTTAACACCGGGGAGCTGTTTTTT | CASSSLPVNTGELFF
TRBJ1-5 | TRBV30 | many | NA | TGTGCCTGGAGTGTATCCTACAATCAGCCCCAGCATTTT | CAWSVSYNQPQHF
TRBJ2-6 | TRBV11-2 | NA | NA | TGTGCCAGCAGCTTAGAAGGGGGGGCCTCTGGGGCCAACGTCCTGACTTTC | CASSLEGGASGANVLTF
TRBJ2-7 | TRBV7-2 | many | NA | TGTGCCAGCAGCTTTGCCGGCGCCTACGAGCAGTACTTC | CASSFAGAYEQYF
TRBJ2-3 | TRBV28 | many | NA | TGTGCCAGCAGTTTGCTTGACGGCGGGAGCACAGATACGCAGTATTTT | CASSLLDGGSTDTQYF
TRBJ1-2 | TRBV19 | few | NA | TGTGCCATAGAGGAGGGATCCCATGGCTACACCTTC | CAIEEGSHGYTF
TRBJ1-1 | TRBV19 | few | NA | TGTGCCAGTACCTTGGAGTTCTTTGGGCTTGAAGCTTTCTTT | CASTLEFFGLEAFF
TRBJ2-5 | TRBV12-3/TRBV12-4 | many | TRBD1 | TGTGCCAGCAGCGGACAGGGGGTGGTAGAGACCCAGTACTTC | CASSGQGVVETQYF
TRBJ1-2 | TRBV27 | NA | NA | TGTGCCAGCAGTCCGCGGACAGACGGTAACTATGGCTACACCTTC | CASSPRTDGNYGYTF
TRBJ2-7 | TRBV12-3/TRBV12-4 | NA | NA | TGTGCCAGCAGTTTAGCGGGAGTGGGAGAGCAGTACTTC | CASSLAGVGEQYF
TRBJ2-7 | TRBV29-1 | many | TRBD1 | TGCAGCGTTGGCCGACTAGGGGACAGGGGGATTGTCGAGCAGTACTTC | CSVGRLGDRGIVEQYF
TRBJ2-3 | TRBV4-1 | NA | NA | TGCGCCAGCAGCCAAGATACCCTAGCGCGTAGGGGGGATACGCAGTATTTT | CASSQDTLARRGDTQYF
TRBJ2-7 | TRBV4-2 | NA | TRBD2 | TGTGCCAGCAGCCAATCCGGGACTAGCGGGCGATACGAGCAGTACTTC | CASSQSGTSGRYEQYF
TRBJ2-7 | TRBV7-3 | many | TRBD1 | TGTGCCAGCAGCTCGGGACAGGGGAGAGTCGAGCAGTACTTC | CASSSGQGRVEQYF
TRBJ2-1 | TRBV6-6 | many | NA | TGTGCCAGCAGTTACGTGCAGGGCAATGAGCAGTTCTTC | CASSYVQGNEQFF
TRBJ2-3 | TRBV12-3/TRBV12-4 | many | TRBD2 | TGTGCCAGCAGTTATCCTAGCGGGAGTACGAATACGCAGTATTTT | CASSYPSGSTNTQYF
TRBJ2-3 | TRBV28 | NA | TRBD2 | TGTGCCAGCAAGTACGGCGGTACGGGAGGGGCCCCAAATCCAGATACGCAGTATTTT | CASKYGGTGGAPNPDTQYF
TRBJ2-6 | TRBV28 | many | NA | TGTGCCAGCAGCTGGGGGGTTCCAGGGGCCAACGTCCTGACTTTC | CASSWGVPGANVLTF
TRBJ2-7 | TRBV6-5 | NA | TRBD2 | TGTGCCAGCAGTTACTCTGGGCGGGAGATCTCCTACGAGCAGTACTTC | CASSYSGREISYEQYF
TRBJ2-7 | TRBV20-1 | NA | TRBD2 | TGCAGCATAGCCGTAGATGGGACTAGCGGGAGAAGCGCCTACGAGCAGTACTTC | CSIAVDGTSGRSAYEQYF
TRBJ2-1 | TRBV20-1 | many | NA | TGCAGTGCTAGAGAAAGAAGCGGCTCCTACAATGAGCAGTTCTTC | CSARERSGSYNEQFF
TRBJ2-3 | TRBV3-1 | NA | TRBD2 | TGTGCCAGCAGCCAAGTGGGGGTAGCGGGAAACACAGATACGCAGTATTTT | CASSQVGVAGNTDTQYF
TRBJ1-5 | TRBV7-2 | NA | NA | TGTGCCAGCAGCCGGGACTCGATAATTGGGGAATATAGCAATCAGCCCCAGCATTTT | CASSRDSIIGEYSNQPQHF
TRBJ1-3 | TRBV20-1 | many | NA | TGCAGTGCTAGAGACCCAGGGAGCTCTGGAAACACCATATATTTT | CSARDPGSSGNTIYF
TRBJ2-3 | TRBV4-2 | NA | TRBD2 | TGTGCCAGCAGCCAAGATTTACTAGCGGGAGATACGCAGTATTTT | CASSQDLLAGDTQYF
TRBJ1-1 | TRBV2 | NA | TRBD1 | TGTGCCAGCACTCTGGGACAGGGGGCGCGAGGTTTCTTT | CASTLGQGARGFF
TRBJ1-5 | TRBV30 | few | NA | TGTGCCTGGTCTGCCACAGGGAACAATCAGCCCCAGCATTTT | CAWSATGNNQPQHF
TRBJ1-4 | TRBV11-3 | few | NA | TGTGCCAGCAGCTACCCTCATGAAAAACTGTTTTTT | CASSYPHEKLFF
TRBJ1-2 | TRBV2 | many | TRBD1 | TGTGCCAGCAGCGGACAGGTCTATGGCTACACCTTC | CASSGQVYGYTF